This T cell receptor beta chain was obtained from a study of blood T cell repertoires in COVID-19. About the research overall: Acute and convalescent COVID-19 samples came from the United States, Italy and Spain. Sources were T cells, B-cell-depleted T cells, or PBMCs; the material itself was cDNA or gDNA.

The V end was cut by 4 bases, the J end by 7 bases, with 13 bases between. The germline gives CDR1 SNHLY, CDR2 FYNNEI. The CDR3 has 13 amino acids. Assay used: immunoSEQ multiplex PCR; TCRdb lists only in-frame clones, some missing. The sample lists some 220,000 clones; 75% to 85% were seen once. The chain carries TRBV2 and TRBJ1-2; D gene ambiguous. The sample comprised peripheral blood. The TCR comes from a woman aged 70-85 years with COVID-19, enrolled during active disease. Here the CDR3 reads CASSGAREAGYTF. As DNA, the CDR3 is TGTGCCAGCAGTGGCGCTAGGGAGGCTGGCTACACCTTC.